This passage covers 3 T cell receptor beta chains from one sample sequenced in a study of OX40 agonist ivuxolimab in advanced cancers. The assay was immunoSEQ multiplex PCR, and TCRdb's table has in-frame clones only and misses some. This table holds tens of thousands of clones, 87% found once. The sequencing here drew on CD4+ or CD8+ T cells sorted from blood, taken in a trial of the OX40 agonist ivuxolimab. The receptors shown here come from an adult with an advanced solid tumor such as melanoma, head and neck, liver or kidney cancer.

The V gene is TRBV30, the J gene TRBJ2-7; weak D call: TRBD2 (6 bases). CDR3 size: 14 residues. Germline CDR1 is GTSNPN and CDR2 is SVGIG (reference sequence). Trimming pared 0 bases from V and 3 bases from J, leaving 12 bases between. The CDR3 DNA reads TGTGCCTGGAGTGTCGGAGGGGCCATCTACGAGCAGTACTTC. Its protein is CAWSVGGAIYEQYF.

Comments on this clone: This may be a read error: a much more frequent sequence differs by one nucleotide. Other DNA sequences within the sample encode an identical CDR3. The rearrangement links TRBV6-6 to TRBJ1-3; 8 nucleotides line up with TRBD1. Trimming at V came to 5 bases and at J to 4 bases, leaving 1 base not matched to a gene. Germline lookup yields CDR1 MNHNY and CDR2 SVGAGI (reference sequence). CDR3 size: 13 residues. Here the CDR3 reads CASSGDRGNTIYF. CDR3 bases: TGTGCCAGCAGTGGGGACAGGGGAAACACCATATATTTT.

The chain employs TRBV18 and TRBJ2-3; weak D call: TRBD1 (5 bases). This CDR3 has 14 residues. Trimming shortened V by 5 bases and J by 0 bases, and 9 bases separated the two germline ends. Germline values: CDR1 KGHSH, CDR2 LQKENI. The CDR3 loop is CASSMTASTDTQYF. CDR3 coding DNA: TGTGCCAGCTCAATGACAGCTAGCACAGATACGCAGTATTTT.